What follows are 13 T cell receptor beta chains derived from one specimen sequenced in a study of T cell repertoires in cytomegalovirus infection. TCRdb processed the reads anew with MiXCR; each CDR3 protein has one entry. The data show some 400,000 distinct CDR3 sequences, with about 33% seen just once and approximately 15% held by the top ten. The specimen sequenced was PBMCs. The receptor set was obtained from a human donor in good health (CMV status not recorded). Some clones in this sample may be carry-over from other donors' samples.

This clonotype has a handful of counts. The V gene is TRBV19, the J gene TRBJ1-5; no clear D. The length of the CDR3 is 14 residues. Trimming shortened V by 3 bases and J by 4 bases, and 10 bases separated the two germline ends. Looked up from germline, CDR1 is LNHDA and CDR2 is SQIVND (reference sequence). The CDR3 loop is CASSMVSGNQPQHF. In nucleotides, the CDR3 is TGTGCCAGTAGTATGGTTTCGGGAAATCAGCCCCAGCATTTT.

J is TRBJ1-3 and V is TRBV5-6; D is unclear. This CDR3 region has 14 residues. Germline V gives CDR1 SGHDT, CDR2 YYEEEE. Deletions cut 1 base from V and 7 bases from J, with 12 bases between. The DNA of the CDR3 is TGTGCCAGCAGCTTGTGGGGTGCCGGCAACACCATATATTTT. Translation: CASSLWGAGNTIYF.

This clonotype was counted a single time. The chain joins TRBV20-1 to TRBJ1-4; 8 nucleotides agree with TRBD1. The J segment lost 7 bases and the V segment lost 6 bases, leaving 10 bases of the junction unmatched. Germline assignment: CDR1 DFQATT and CDR2 SNEGSKA (reference sequence). The CDR3 contains 14 residues. The CDR3 here is CSAERTGLGEKLFF. CDR3 DNA sequence: TGCAGTGCCGAGAGGACAGGGTTGGGTGAAAAACTGTTTTTT.

Comments on this clonotype: In this CDR3 the conserved last residue, phenylalanine or tryptophan, is missing, so a read error is likely. The CDR3: CASSYPSGGSDTQYL. The CDR3 bases are TGTGCCAGCAGTTACCCTAGCGGGGGGTCAGATACGCAGTATTTG. The chain employs TRBV6-2 or TRBV6-3 and TRBJ2-3; TRBD2 matches at 11 bases. Germline assignment: CDR1 MNHEY and CDR2 SVGEGT. This CDR3 region has 15 residues. V lost 2 bases to trimming and J lost 4 bases; unmatched junction nucleotides: 2.

In this sample, this clonotype turned up a few times. The chain combines TRBV12-3 or TRBV12-4 with TRBJ1-5; no clear D gene. With 6 bases removed from V and 0 bases from J, the gap between germline ends came to 9 bases. CDR3 length equals 14 residues. The CDR3 sequence: CASSLRLSNQPQHF. DNA for the CDR3: TGTGCCAGCAGCCTTCGACTTAGCAATCAGCCCCAGCATTTT.

At least ten counts were recorded for this clonotype. This chain links TRBV7-8 with TRBJ1-5; D is perhaps TRBD1 (5 bases). Trimming took off 5 bases at V and 7 bases at J, with 18 bases between the two ends. Germline V CDR1 and CDR2: SGHVS, FQNEAQ. The CDR3 runs to 15 residues. The CDR3, as DNA: TGTGCCAGCAGCCAAGTCGGGGGAATAGGGCAGCCCCAGCATTTT. Protein sequence: CASSQVGGIGQPQHF.

The chain employs TRBV6-6 and TRBJ2-5; possibly TRBD1 or TRBD2 for D (5 bases each). Between the trimmed V and J ends, which lost 8 bases and 9 bases, there was a span of 16 bases. Germline loops: CDR1 MNHNY, CDR2 SVGAGI (reference sequence). CDR3 length: 12 residues. The CDR3 region has the DNA TGTGCCAGCCGCGTCGGGGAAGGGGCCCAGTACTTC. The encoded protein is CASRVGEGAQYF.

V gene TRBV25-1 combines with J gene TRBJ2-3; TRBD2 matches 12 bases. Germline V CDR1 and CDR2: MGHDK, SYGVNS. V lost 6 bases to trimming and J lost 2 bases; unmatched junction nucleotides: 6. The CDR3 totals 16 residues. DNA of the CDR3: TGTGCCAGCAGCCTTGGACTAGCGGGGATCACAGATACGCAGTATTTT. This encodes CASSLGLAGITDTQYF.

This clonotype was observed many times. The chain combines TRBV7-2 with TRBJ1-5, with D tentatively TRBD1 (5 bases). From germline, CDR1 is SGHTA and CDR2 FQGNSA. The CDR3 runs 15 residues. V was clipped by 1 base and J by 6 bases, with 13 bases between them. The CDR3 DNA follows: TGTGCCAGCAGCTTAGTTAGAGGGGTGGGTCAGCCCCAGCATTTT. Protein product: CASSLVRGVGQPQHF.

This clonotype was counted a few times. The genes are TRBV20-1 and TRBJ2-7; no definite D call. The CDR3 consists of 13 residues. CDR1 and CDR2 from the germline V gene are DFQATT and SNEGSKA (reference sequence). Trimming removed 1 base at V and 7 bases at J, with 14 bases between. CDR3 nucleotide sequence: TGCAGTGCTAGAGGACTGGGTGGTAGTGAGCAGTACTTC. Protein: CSARGLGGSEQYF.

The chain is built from TRBV28 and TRBJ1-6; TRBD1 is a possible D gene (6 bases). This CDR3 region has 15 residues. V shed 5 bases and J shed 10 bases, with 18 bases lying between them. CDR1 and CDR2 (germline): MDHEN, SYDVKM. The CDR3, as DNA: TGTGCCAGCAGTCCCTCGCAGGGGCCTAGATCACCCCTCCACTTT. This translates into CASSPSQGPRSPLHF. The full variable domain, in which reference TRBV28 and TRBJ1-6 provide the parts outside the CDR3, is DVKVTQSSRYLVKRTGEKVFLECVQDMDHENMFWYRQDPGLGLRLIYFSYDVKMKEKGDIPEGYSVSREKKERFSLILESASTNQTSMYLCASSPSQGPRSPLHFGNGTRLTVT.

This clonotype has only a few counts. The rearrangement uses TRBV6-5 and TRBJ2-7; 13 bases align to TRBD2. The CDR3 is made up of 18 amino acids. In germline, CDR1 is MNHEY, CDR2 SVGAGI. J was trimmed by 1 base and V by 4 bases; bases with no gene match: 10. This chain's CDR3 is CASSSRLAGGWTSYEQYF. In nucleotides, the CDR3 is TGTGCCAGCAGTTCCCGACTAGCGGGGGGATGGACTTCCTACGAGCAGTACTTC.

Worth noting for this clonotype: Being one base from a much bigger clone, this may be a read error. The conserved closing phenylalanine or tryptophan is absent in this CDR3, likely reflecting a read error. CDR3 protein: CASSLKGGSYNEQFL. For the CDR3, the DNA is TGTGCCAGCAGCTTAAAGGGGGGGTCCTACAATGAGCAGTTCTTA. The chain combines TRBV7-2 with TRBJ2-1; possible D gene TRBD2, 7 bases. Per the germline V gene, CDR1 is SGHTA and CDR2 is FQGNSA. This CDR3 region has 15 residues. With 2 bases removed from V and 1 base from J, the gap between germline ends came to 9 bases.